This is a list of T cell receptor beta chains from one sample in a study of T cells after yellow fever vaccination. TCRdb re-derived calls from the 5' RACE reads in MiXCR, one entry per CDR3 protein. This table has approximately 300,000 distinct CDR3 sequences, approximately 12% appearing once. The sequencing here drew on CD4+ T cells sorted from PBMCs, taken 45 days after the yellow fever booster vaccination. The receptors stem from a young man who received the YFV17D yellow fever vaccine. Each CDR3 is given with its conserved first and last residue. Fields, in order: J gene, D gene, V gene, clone size, CDR3 DNA, CDR3 protein. D genes are given only for firm matches. Clone size is shown for a subset of rows, as once, few, many or a class of expanded clone.

j_gene: TRBJ1-1
d_gene: .
v_gene: TRBV12-3/TRBV12-4
abundance: many
CDR3nt: TGTGCCAGCAGTTTACCCCCGACGGGCCTCATCGTGAACACTGAAGCTTTCTTT
CDR3aa: CASSLPPTGLIVNTEAFF

j_gene: TRBJ1-1
d_gene: .
v_gene: TRBV12-2
abundance: .
CDR3nt: TGTGCAAGTCGCTTAGCGCGACCGGTGTCGGAGAACACTGAAGCTTTCTTT
CDR3aa: CASRLARPVSENTEAFF

j_gene: TRBJ1-2
d_gene: .
v_gene: TRBV24-1
abundance: .
CDR3nt: TGTGCCACCAGTGACTATGGCTACACCTTC
CDR3aa: CATSDYGYTF

j_gene: TRBJ1-4
d_gene: .
v_gene: TRBV4-3
abundance: many
CDR3nt: TGCGCCAGCAGCCGCCGGGACCGAAATGAAAAACTGTTTTTT
CDR3aa: CASSRRDRNEKLFF

j_gene: TRBJ1-2
d_gene: .
v_gene: TRBV5-1
abundance: .
CDR3nt: TGCGCCAGCAGCTTGGTCGGGCATGGGTTTGGCTACACCTTC
CDR3aa: CASSLVGHGFGYTF

j_gene: TRBJ2-3
d_gene: TRBD2
v_gene: TRBV28
abundance: many
CDR3nt: TGTGCCAGCAGTGTGAGCGGGGGACTCACAGATACGCAGTATTTT
CDR3aa: CASSVSGGLTDTQYF

j_gene: TRBJ2-3
d_gene: TRBD2
v_gene: TRBV6-6
abundance: few
CDR3nt: TGTGCCAGCAGTTACGAGGGACTAGCGGGGTTCGTCCTAGTTCCGCAGTATTTT
CDR3aa: CASSYEGLAGFVLVPQYF

j_gene: TRBJ1-2
d_gene: TRBD1
v_gene: TRBV13
abundance: .
CDR3nt: TGTGCCAGCAGCTTCGGGGGTCCGACAGGGGTTGAGGGCTACACCTTC
CDR3aa: CASSFGGPTGVEGYTF

j_gene: TRBJ1-1
d_gene: .
v_gene: TRBV29-1
abundance: few
CDR3nt: TGCAGCGTTACTCAGGGTATCCCTGAAGCTTTCTTT
CDR3aa: CSVTQGIPEAFF

j_gene: TRBJ2-7
d_gene: TRBD1
v_gene: TRBV27
abundance: .
CDR3nt: TGTGCCAGCAGTTCCCCCCTGACAGGGTTCTACGAGCAGTACTTC
CDR3aa: CASSSPLTGFYEQYF

j_gene: TRBJ2-7
d_gene: .
v_gene: TRBV18
abundance: few
CDR3nt: TGTGCCAGCTCACCACTTAGTTGGGGGGAGCAGTACTTC
CDR3aa: CASSPLSWGEQYF

j_gene: TRBJ1-1
d_gene: TRBD1
v_gene: TRBV6-5
abundance: .
CDR3nt: TGTGCCAGCAGTGGAAGAGACAGGGGTACGACTGAAGCTTTCTTT
CDR3aa: CASSGRDRGTTEAFF

j_gene: TRBJ2-5
d_gene: .
v_gene: TRBV6-5
abundance: .
CDR3nt: TGTGCCAGCAGCAGGGGATGGGGCCAAGAGACCCAGTACTTC
CDR3aa: CASSRGWGQETQYF

j_gene: TRBJ1-5
d_gene: .
v_gene: TRBV7-2
abundance: many
CDR3nt: TGTGCCAGCAGCTTCGGCAGGGGTATGGGCAATCAGCCCCAGCATTTT
CDR3aa: CASSFGRGMGNQPQHF

j_gene: TRBJ1-6
d_gene: .
v_gene: TRBV5-6
abundance: .
CDR3nt: TGTGCCAGCAGCTTGGAGGGGTGGTCTTGGGGTTCACCCCTCCACTTT
CDR3aa: CASSLEGWSWGSPLHF

j_gene: TRBJ2-2
d_gene: .
v_gene: TRBV12-3/TRBV12-4
abundance: .
CDR3nt: TGTGCCAGCAGCCTCCAGCAGGGGGGTATTCGGACCGGGGAGCTGTTTTTT
CDR3aa: CASSLQQGGIRTGELFF

j_gene: TRBJ2-6
d_gene: .
v_gene: TRBV5-1
abundance: .
CDR3nt: TGCGCCAGCAGTCAGGGTACTGGGGCCAACGTCCTGACTTTC
CDR3aa: CASSQGTGANVLTF

j_gene: TRBJ2-1
d_gene: TRBD2
v_gene: TRBV20-1
abundance: .
CDR3nt: TGCAGTGCTTCTAGCGGGGGCCCCTTGCAAGAGCAGTTCTTC
CDR3aa: CSASSGGPLQEQFF

j_gene: TRBJ2-1
d_gene: TRBD2
v_gene: TRBV5-4
abundance: many
CDR3nt: TGTGCCAGCAGTTATAGCGGGGGGGCTTTCAATGAGCAGTTCTTC
CDR3aa: CASSYSGGAFNEQFF

j_gene: TRBJ2-2
d_gene: TRBD2
v_gene: TRBV4-2
abundance: many
CDR3nt: TGTGCCAGCAGCCAAACTATCGGACTAGCATCCGGGGAGCTGTTTTTT
CDR3aa: CASSQTIGLASGELFF

j_gene: TRBJ1-6
d_gene: .
v_gene: TRBV9
abundance: few
CDR3nt: TGTGCCAGCAGCTCCCAGATGGGGGTCGGATCACCCCTCCACTTT
CDR3aa: CASSSQMGVGSPLHF

j_gene: TRBJ2-7
d_gene: TRBD1
v_gene: TRBV12-3/TRBV12-4
abundance: few
CDR3nt: TGTGCCAGCAGTTTAAGACAGGGTTACTCCTACGAGCAGTACTTC
CDR3aa: CASSLRQGYSYEQYF

j_gene: TRBJ2-3
d_gene: .
v_gene: TRBV12-3/TRBV12-4
abundance: few
CDR3nt: TGTGCCAGCACCTCTGAGGGGCTAAGGACAGATACGCAGTATTTT
CDR3aa: CASTSEGLRTDTQYF

j_gene: TRBJ2-5
d_gene: TRBD2
v_gene: TRBV13
abundance: .
CDR3nt: TGTGCCAGCAGCCCAGGGAGGGACGAGACCCAGTACTTC
CDR3aa: CASSPGRDETQYF

j_gene: TRBJ1-1
d_gene: .
v_gene: TRBV24-1
abundance: few
CDR3nt: TGTGCCACCAGTGATTCGAGTTCCACTGAAGCTTTCTTT
CDR3aa: CATSDSSSTEAFF

j_gene: TRBJ2-1
d_gene: .
v_gene: TRBV20-1
abundance: few
CDR3nt: TGCAGTGCCCACCCCTCGCGGGGACACAATGAGCAGTTCTTC
CDR3aa: CSAHPSRGHNEQFF

j_gene: TRBJ2-1
d_gene: TRBD2
v_gene: TRBV5-1
abundance: few
CDR3nt: TGCGCCAGCAGCTTCAGCGGGGGGGCCGATGAGCAGTTCTTC
CDR3aa: CASSFSGGADEQFF

j_gene: TRBJ2-5
d_gene: .
v_gene: TRBV7-9
abundance: few
CDR3nt: TGTGCCAGCAGCGTAAGGGGGGGGCCCTTAGAGACCCAGTACTTC
CDR3aa: CASSVRGGPLETQYF

j_gene: TRBJ2-1
d_gene: .
v_gene: TRBV19
abundance: .
CDR3nt: TGTGCCAGTGTGACCCCAGGCAGGGGAAGCAATGAGCAGTTCTTC
CDR3aa: CASVTPGRGSNEQFF

j_gene: TRBJ2-3
d_gene: .
v_gene: TRBV19
abundance: .
CDR3nt: TGTGCCAGTAGTACCCCGCGGATAGGAGGGACAGATACGCAGTATTTT
CDR3aa: CASSTPRIGGTDTQYF

j_gene: TRBJ2-1
d_gene: .
v_gene: TRBV4-2
abundance: few
CDR3nt: TGTGCCAGCAGCCAAGACTACCGCGGGGGCCCGCAGTTCTTC
CDR3aa: CASSQDYRGGPQFF

j_gene: TRBJ2-4
d_gene: TRBD2
v_gene: TRBV7-9
abundance: few
CDR3nt: TGTGCCAGCAGCTCCGGGGGGGGGCCAAGGATCCCGCCCGGGGCGCCCAAAAACATTCAGTACTTC
CDR3aa: CASSSGGGPRIPPGAPKNIQYF

j_gene: TRBJ2-3
d_gene: .
v_gene: TRBV7-2
abundance: .
CDR3nt: TGTGCCAGCAGCTTAGTACAGACAGATACGCAGTATTTT
CDR3aa: CASSLVQTDTQYF

j_gene: TRBJ2-5
d_gene: .
v_gene: TRBV18
abundance: .
CDR3nt: TGTGCCAGCTCCGACAGCTCCTCAAGAGAGACCCAGTACTTC
CDR3aa: CASSDSSSRETQYF

j_gene: TRBJ2-7
d_gene: TRBD2
v_gene: TRBV4-1
abundance: .
CDR3nt: TGCGCCAGCAGCCGCGGACTAGCGGGGAGCTCCTACGAGCAGTACTTC
CDR3aa: CASSRGLAGSSYEQYF

j_gene: TRBJ1-1
d_gene: .
v_gene: TRBV7-9
abundance: .
CDR3nt: TGTGCCAGCAGCTCGGGCGCAGTGGTAAGCACTGAAGCTTTCTTT
CDR3aa: CASSSGAVVSTEAFF